A single sample is the source of the 9 T cell receptor beta chains below, sequenced in a study of response to subunit inactivated influenza vaccine (dated by TCRdb to the late 2010s). Preparation of the library involved RT-PCR. The reads were generated on an Illumina HiSeq 2500. TCRdb itself trimmed the public reads at Q25 with fastp, ran MiXCR and retained productive beta chains. Duplicate CDR3 protein sequences are folded into a single record with the most common DNA and genes. For this sample the table gives hundreds of thousands of distinct CDR3 sequences, of which around 8% were detected only once. 10% to 15% of the sample is held by the ten biggest clonotypes. The sequenced sample was PBMCs from blood, obtained 23 to 25 months after vaccination. Every receptor here comes from a man in his fifties or sixties who received an inactivated influenza vaccine. Donor details come from another sample of the same person, matched by shared clones.

There are a few counts of this clonotype. The chain's CDR3 is CASRLISSYEQFF. Written as DNA, the CDR3 is TGTGCCAGTAGACTTATCAGTTCTTATGAGCAGTTCTTC. V usage is TRBV19 and J usage is TRBJ2-1, with D unresolved. Germline V lookup: CDR1 LNHDA, CDR2 SQIVND (reference sequence). The ends were cut back, 6 bases at V and 8 bases at J, with 14 bases in the middle. The CDR3 runs to 13 residues.

In its sample, this clonotype was seen many times. The V and J genes are TRBV29-1 and TRBJ2-7, with D perhaps matching TRBD2 (5 bases). The V gene's germline CDR1 is SQVTM and CDR2 ANQGSEA. The V and J ends lost 0 bases and 0 bases respectively, with 12 bases between them. The CDR3 runs 15 residues. As DNA, the CDR3 is TGCAGCGTTGAAGAGAAGGCGGGTAGCTCCTACGAGCAGTACTTC. As protein: CSVEEKAGSSYEQYF.

This clonotype was seen repeatedly, ten times or more. This chain links TRBV29-1 with TRBJ1-1; a possible D gene is TRBD1 (6 bases). With 7 bases removed from V and 1 base from J, the gap between germline ends came to 10 bases. The V gene's germline CDR1 is SQVTM and CDR2 ANQGSEA. This CDR3 region has 12 residues. The chain's CDR3 is CSAGQRNTEAFF. The CDR3 DNA reads TGCAGCGCAGGACAGCGGAACACTGAAGCTTTCTTT.

Only a few counts were recorded for this clonotype. This chain links TRBV4-2 with TRBJ2-2, with TRBD2 identical over 9 bases. Trimming took 3 bases from V and 4 from J; bases not matched to a gene: 9. Germline-derived CDR1 and CDR2 are LGHNA and YNFKEQ. The CDR3 has 17 amino acids. Here the CDR3 reads CASSQGNAGGSTGELFF. The DNA for the CDR3 is TGTGCCAGCAGCCAGGGTAACGCGGGGGGGTCCACCGGGGAGCTGTTTTTT.

Only a few counts were recorded for this clonotype. The V call is TRBV12-3 or TRBV12-4, the J call TRBJ1-2; D gene unclear. Trimming removed 4 bases from V and 4 bases from J, with 4 bases in between. The CDR3 sequence is 11 residues long. CDR3 DNA: TGTGCCAGCAGTTGGGCCTATGGCTACACCTTC. Translation: CASSWAYGYTF.

Regarding this clonotype: Given a much more abundant clone one base away, this may be a read error. V and J are TRBV28 and TRBJ2-4, with D perhaps matching TRBD2 (6 bases). The CDR3 is made up of 14 amino acids. CDR1 MDHEN and CDR2 SYDVKM come from the germline V gene. CDR3 amino acids: CASQEGLAKDIQYF. As DNA, the CDR3 is TGTGCCAGCCAGGAGGGTTTAGCCAAAGACATTCAGTACTTC.

This clonotype appeared a few times. The chain uses TRBV4-1 and TRBJ1-4; 7 bases map to TRBD1. There are 16 residues in the CDR3. V lost 3 bases, J lost 5 bases, and 9 bases stayed unmatched. Per germline, CDR1 MGHRA and CDR2 YSYEKL. The CDR3 protein is CASSQWTGQRNEKLFF. DNA of the CDR3: TGCGCCAGCAGCCAGTGGACGGGACAGAGAAATGAAAAACTGTTTTTT.

This clonotype appeared a few times. The V and J genes are TRBV3-1 and TRBJ1-4; no clear D gene. Germline V lookup: CDR1 LGHDT, CDR2 YNNKEL (reference sequence). V lost 1 base to trimming and J lost 10 bases, with 7 bases between them. The CDR3 length is 12 residues. CDR3 residues: CASSQGGRKLFF. CDR3 nucleotide sequence: TGTGCCAGCAGCCAAGGAGGGAGAAAACTGTTTTTT.

A word on this clonotype: Mismatch with germline at one junction end may stem from a read error. This sequence joins TRBV25-1 and TRBJ1-2; 7 bases are a match to TRBD1. Per germline, CDR1 MGHDK and CDR2 SYGVNS. This CDR3 has 15 amino acids. DNA for the CDR3: TGTGCCAGCAGTGAATCCGGACAGGATTACTATGGCTTCACCTTC. The encoded protein is CASSESGQDYYGFTF.